Listed below are T cell receptor beta chains from one sample, sequenced in a study of blood T cell repertoires in COVID-19. Clones were read by immunoSEQ multiplex PCR, and TCRdb kept only the in-frame ones, dropping some. The sample lists 150,000 to 200,000 clones; more than 80% were seen once. Sequencing input: peripheral blood. These receptor sequences come from a woman between 55 and 75 years old with acute or convalescent COVID-19. CDR3s include the opening cysteine and the closing phenylalanine or tryptophan. Each record gives: CDR3 protein, CDR3 DNA, J gene, V gene, clone size, D gene. D genes are given only for firm matches. Size is omitted from some rows. Given values are once, few, many or a class for expanded clones.

CDR3aa: CASSIRLASRNEQFF
CDR3nt: TGTGCCAGCAGCATAAGACTAGCTTCAAGGAATGAGCAGTTCTTC
j_gene: TRBJ2-1
v_gene: TRBV7-8
abundance: .
d_gene: TRBD2

CDR3aa: CASSLFRGETEAFF
CDR3nt: TGTGCCAGCAGTTTATTCAGGGGGGAGACTGAAGCTTTCTTT
j_gene: TRBJ1-1
v_gene: TRBV28
abundance: .
d_gene: TRBD1

CDR3aa: CASSPHRDSRPYGYTF
CDR3nt: TGTGCCAGCTCACCGCACCGGGACAGCCGACCCTATGGCTACACCTTC
j_gene: TRBJ1-2
v_gene: TRBV18
abundance: once
d_gene: TRBD1

CDR3aa: CATSDRTGELFF
CDR3nt: TGTGCCACCAGTGACCGGACCGGGGAGCTGTTTTTT
j_gene: TRBJ2-2
v_gene: TRBV24-1
abundance: .
d_gene: .

CDR3aa: CASSVTQSYEQFF
CDR3nt: TGTGCCAGTAGTGTGACTCAGTCGTATGAGCAGTTCTTC
j_gene: TRBJ2-1
v_gene: TRBV19
abundance: .
d_gene: .

CDR3aa: CASSPPPQGNTGELFF
CDR3nt: TGTGCCAGCAGCCCTCCCCCGCAGGGAAACACCGGGGAGCTGTTTTTT
j_gene: TRBJ2-2
v_gene: TRBV7-8
abundance: few
d_gene: .

CDR3aa: CASSQDKLTGWSGYTF
CDR3nt: TGTGCCAGCAGCCAAGATAAGCTCACAGGGTGGAGTGGCTACACCTTC
j_gene: TRBJ1-2
v_gene: TRBV4-2
abundance: .
d_gene: .

CDR3aa: CASSLDGGYGYTF
CDR3nt: TGTGCCAGCAGCTTGGACGGAGGCTATGGCTACACCTTC
j_gene: TRBJ1-2
v_gene: TRBV5-4
abundance: .
d_gene: .

CDR3aa: CASSYPGTVGGYTF
CDR3nt: TGTGCCAGCAGTTACCCAGGGACTGTGGGTGGCTACACCTTC
j_gene: TRBJ1-2
v_gene: TRBV6-5
abundance: .
d_gene: .

CDR3aa: CSVIFNGRALGDEQFF
CDR3nt: TGCAGCGTTATCTTTAACGGGAGGGCCCTCGGTGATGAGCAGTTCTTC
j_gene: TRBJ2-1
v_gene: TRBV29-1
abundance: .
d_gene: TRBD2

CDR3aa: CASGAYITPGNEQFF
CDR3nt: TGTGCTAGTGGTGCATACATAACGCCGGGCAATGAGCAGTTCTTC
j_gene: TRBJ2-1
v_gene: TRBV12-5
abundance: .
d_gene: .

CDR3aa: CASRSGGGGNQPQHF
CDR3nt: TGTGCCAGTAGATCCGGAGGGGGCGGAAATCAGCCCCAGCATTTT
j_gene: TRBJ1-5
v_gene: TRBV19
abundance: .
d_gene: TRBD1

CDR3aa: CASSWAGTSATPDTQYF
CDR3nt: TGTGCCAGCAGCTGGGCCGGGACTAGCGCCACCCCAGATACGCAGTATTTT
j_gene: TRBJ2-3
v_gene: TRBV11-2
abundance: .
d_gene: TRBD2

CDR3aa: CASSYSLANYGYTF
CDR3nt: TGTGCCAGCAGTTACTCGCTAGCTAACTATGGCTACACCTTC
j_gene: TRBJ1-2
v_gene: TRBV6-5
abundance: once
d_gene: .

CDR3aa: CASTSRQGYGYTF
CDR3nt: TGTGCCAGTACCAGCCGACAGGGCTATGGCTACACCTTC
j_gene: TRBJ1-2
v_gene: TRBV19
abundance: .
d_gene: TRBD1

CDR3aa: CASSLRGLLGYTF
CDR3nt: TGTGCCAGTAGTTTAAGAGGATTACTTGGCTACACCTTC
j_gene: TRBJ1-2
v_gene: TRBV12-3/TRBV12-4
abundance: .
d_gene: .

CDR3aa: CASSPSGRSSYNEQFF
CDR3nt: TGTGCCAGCTCCCCTAGCGGGAGGAGCTCCTACAATGAGCAGTTCTTC
j_gene: TRBJ2-1
v_gene: TRBV18
abundance: .
d_gene: TRBD2

CDR3aa: CSVGKRTGQETQYF
CDR3nt: TGCAGCGTTGGCAAAAGGACAGGTCAAGAGACCCAGTACTTC
j_gene: TRBJ2-5
v_gene: TRBV29-1
abundance: .
d_gene: TRBD1

CDR3aa: CAIRASTDNEQFF
CDR3nt: TGTGCCATCAGGGCTAGCACAGACAATGAGCAGTTCTTC
j_gene: TRBJ2-1
v_gene: TRBV10-3
abundance: .
d_gene: .

CDR3aa: CASSQTGSGNTIYF
CDR3nt: TGTGCCAGCAGCCAGACAGGGTCTGGAAACACCATATATTTT
j_gene: TRBJ1-3
v_gene: TRBV6-5
abundance: .
d_gene: TRBD1

CDR3aa: CASSGQVNSPLHF
CDR3nt: TGTGCCAGCAGCGGCCAGGTTAATTCACCCCTCCACTTT
j_gene: TRBJ1-6
v_gene: TRBV9
abundance: few
d_gene: .

CDR3aa: CATSDPTGSDTQYF
CDR3nt: TGTGCCACCAGTGACCCAACAGGGTCAGATACGCAGTATTTT
j_gene: TRBJ2-3
v_gene: TRBV24-1
abundance: .
d_gene: .

CDR3aa: CASSPSGGGSPLHF
CDR3nt: TGTGCCAGCTCACCGTCCGGGGGGGGTTCACCCCTCCACTTT
j_gene: TRBJ1-6
v_gene: TRBV18
abundance: .
d_gene: .

CDR3aa: CASSEWTGKGYGYTF
CDR3nt: TGTGCCAGCAGTGAATGGACAGGGAAGGGGTATGGCTACACCTTC
j_gene: TRBJ1-2
v_gene: TRBV6-4
abundance: once
d_gene: TRBD1

CDR3aa: CASSGRDRVGYSPLHF
CDR3nt: TGTGCCAGTAGTGGCCGGGACAGGGTGGGATATTCACCCCTCCACTTT
j_gene: TRBJ1-6
v_gene: TRBV19
abundance: many
d_gene: TRBD1

CDR3aa: CSVEPGGVIEQFF
CDR3nt: TGCAGCGTTGAACCCGGGGGGGTTATTGAGCAGTTCTTC
j_gene: TRBJ2-1
v_gene: TRBV29-1
abundance: .
d_gene: TRBD2

CDR3aa: CASSYGFWWEALNTGELFF
CDR3nt: TGTGCCAGCAGTTACGGATTCTGGTGGGAGGCATTGAACACCGGGGAGCTGTTTTTT
j_gene: TRBJ2-2
v_gene: TRBV6-2/TRBV6-3
abundance: .
d_gene: .

CDR3aa: CASSTIGQAEQYF
CDR3nt: TGTGCCAGCAGTACTATCGGACAGGCCGAGCAGTACTTC
j_gene: TRBJ2-7
v_gene: TRBV6-5
abundance: .
d_gene: TRBD1

CDR3aa: CASGLQIRGRYQPQHF
CDR3nt: TGTGCTAGTGGTTTGCAGATCAGGGGGCGTTATCAGCCCCAGCATTTT
j_gene: TRBJ1-5
v_gene: TRBV12-5
abundance: .
d_gene: TRBD1

CDR3aa: CASSRGRDRGDKNIQYF
CDR3nt: TGTGCCAGCAGTCGAGGCCGGGACAGGGGGGACAAAAACATTCAGTACTTC
j_gene: TRBJ2-4
v_gene: TRBV28
abundance: .
d_gene: TRBD1

CDR3aa: CASSQVVAGGTGNTIYF
CDR3nt: TGTGCCAGCAGCCAAGTAGTGGCAGGGGGCACTGGAAACACCATATATTTT
j_gene: TRBJ1-3
v_gene: TRBV3-1/TRBV3-2
abundance: .
d_gene: TRBD1